Reported below is one T cell receptor (beta chain). The entry originates in a study of T cell changes during pregnancy in multiple sclerosis. This table comes from immunoSEQ multiplex PCR, and its TCRdb copy is limited to in-frame clones, with some not included. The top ten clones hold over 0.45% of a sample with around 55,000 clones, about nine tenths of them seen once. This sequence was found in a female donor with multiple sclerosis, enrolled in a pregnancy study. The specimen comprised CD4+ T cells from peripheral blood mononuclear cells, sampled in the first trimester of pregnancy.

The DNA for the CDR3 is TGCGCCAGCAGCTTGGTAGGGGTCGATGAGCAGTTCTTC. Protein sequence: CASSLVGVDEQFF. This chain connects TRBV5-1 to TRBJ2-1; possibly TRBD1 for D (5 bases). Trimming removed 0 bases at V and 8 bases at J, with 9 bases between. In germline, CDR1 is SGHRS, CDR2 YFSETQ. The CDR3 runs 13 residues.